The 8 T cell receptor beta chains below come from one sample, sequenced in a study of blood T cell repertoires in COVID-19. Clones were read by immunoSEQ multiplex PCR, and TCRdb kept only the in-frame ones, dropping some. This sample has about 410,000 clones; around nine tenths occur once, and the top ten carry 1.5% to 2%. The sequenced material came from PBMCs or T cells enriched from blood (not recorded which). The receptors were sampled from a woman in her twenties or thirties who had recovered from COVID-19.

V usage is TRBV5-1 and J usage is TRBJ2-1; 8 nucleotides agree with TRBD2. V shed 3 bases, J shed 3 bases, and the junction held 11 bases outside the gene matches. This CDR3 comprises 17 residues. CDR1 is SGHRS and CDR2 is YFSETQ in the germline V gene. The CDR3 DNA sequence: TGCGCCAGCAGCTCCCTTCCATCCGGGACTAGCTACAATGAGCAGTTCTTC. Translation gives CASSSLPSGTSYNEQFF.

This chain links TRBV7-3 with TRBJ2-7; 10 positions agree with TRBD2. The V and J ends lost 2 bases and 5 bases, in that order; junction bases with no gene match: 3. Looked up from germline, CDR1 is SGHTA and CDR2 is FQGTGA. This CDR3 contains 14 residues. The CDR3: CASSLSSGSDEQYF. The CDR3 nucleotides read TGTGCCAGCAGCTTATCTAGCGGGAGCGACGAGCAGTACTTC.

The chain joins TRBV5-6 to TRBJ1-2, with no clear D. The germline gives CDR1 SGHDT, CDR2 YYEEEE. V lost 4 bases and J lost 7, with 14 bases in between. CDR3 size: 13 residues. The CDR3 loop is CASSPRDSSGYTF. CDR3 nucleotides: TGTGCCAGCAGCCCCCGTGACTCCTCTGGCTACACCTTC. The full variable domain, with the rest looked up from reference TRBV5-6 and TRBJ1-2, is DAGVTQSPTHLIKTRGQQVTLRCSPKSGHDTVSWYQQALGQGPQFIFQYYEEEERQRGNFPDRFSGHQFPNYSSELNVNALLLGDSALYLCASSPRDSSGYTFGSGTRLTVV.

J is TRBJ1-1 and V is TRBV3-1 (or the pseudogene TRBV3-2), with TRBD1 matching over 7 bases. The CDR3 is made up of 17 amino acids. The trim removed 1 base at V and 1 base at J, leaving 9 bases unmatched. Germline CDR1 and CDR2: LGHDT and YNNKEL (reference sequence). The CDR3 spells CASSQGAGGRSNTEAFF. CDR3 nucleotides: TGTGCCAGCAGCCAAGGAGCAGGGGGAAGGTCGAACACTGAAGCTTTCTTT.

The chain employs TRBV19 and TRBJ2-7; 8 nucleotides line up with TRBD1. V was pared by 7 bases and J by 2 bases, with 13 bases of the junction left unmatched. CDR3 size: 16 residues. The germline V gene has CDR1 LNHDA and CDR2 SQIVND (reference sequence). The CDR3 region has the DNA TGTGCCAGTACCAAGACTCCAGGGACAGGAACCTACGAGCAGTACTTC. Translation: CASTKTPGTGTYEQYF.

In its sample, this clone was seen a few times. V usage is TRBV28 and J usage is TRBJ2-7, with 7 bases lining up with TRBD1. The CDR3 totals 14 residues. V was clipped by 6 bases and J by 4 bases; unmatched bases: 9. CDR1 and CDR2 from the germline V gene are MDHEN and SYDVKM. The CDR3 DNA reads TGTGCCAGCAGCTCTCCGGGACAGAAATACGAGCAGTACTTC. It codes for CASSSPGQKYEQYF.

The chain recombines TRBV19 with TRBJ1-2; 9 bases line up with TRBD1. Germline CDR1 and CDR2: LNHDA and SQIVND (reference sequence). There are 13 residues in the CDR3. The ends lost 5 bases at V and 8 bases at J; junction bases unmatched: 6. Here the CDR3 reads CASSRDRARGYTF. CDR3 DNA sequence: TGTGCCAGTAGTCGGGACAGGGCCAGAGGCTACACCTTC.

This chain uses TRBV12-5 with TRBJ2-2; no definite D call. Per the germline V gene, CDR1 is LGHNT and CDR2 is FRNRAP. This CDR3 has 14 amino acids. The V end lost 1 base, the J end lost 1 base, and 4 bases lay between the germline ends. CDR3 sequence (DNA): TGTGCTAGTGGTTTGGACAGGAACACCGGGGAGCTGTTTTTT. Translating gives CASGLDRNTGELFF.